This T cell receptor (beta chain) was captured in a study of long-term antiretroviral therapy in people with HIV. Notes on the study in general: The study found that diversity rose after ART but stayed below transplant donor controls.

CDR3 length: 14 residues. V gave up 5 bases and J gave up 5 bases, with 12 bases separating them. Germline-derived CDR1 and CDR2 are SGHTA and FQGTGA. The assay used was immunoSEQ (version v3.0), run at survey level. The protocol was immunoSEQ multiplex PCR, while the TCRdb copy is restricted to in-frame clones and leaves out a portion. The table shows about 16,000 clones, with 88% occurring only once. Comments on this clone: Its matching antigen is unknown.

J is TRBJ2-2 and V is TRBV7-3; no reliable D call. Sequenced here: unsorted PBMCs, sampled more than 2.2 years before starting antiretroviral therapy. This receptor was identified in a woman under 40 with HIV. CDR3 nucleotides: TGTGCCAGCAGCATCGGAGCCCGGACCGGGGAGCTGTTTTTT. Its translation: CASSIGARTGELFF.